One sample yielded the 12 T cell receptor beta chains listed below, sequenced in a study of blood T cell repertoires in COVID-19. Clones were sequenced by immunoSEQ multiplex PCR, and TCRdb holds only the in-frame ones, with some missing. The sample consists of 150,000 to 190,000 clones, more than 80% of them appearing once. Sequenced: peripheral blood. These receptors all stem from a woman between 40 and 55 years old with acute or convalescent COVID-19.

In DNA form, the CDR3 reads TGCGCCAGCAGCCTGGAACACAGGGACGAGCAGTACTTC. Protein: CASSLEHRDEQYF. J is TRBJ2-7 and V is TRBV4-1; a weak D match, TRBD1 (6 bases). Germline CDR1 MGHRA, CDR2 YSYEKL. V shed 4 bases and J shed 5 bases, with 12 bases lying between them. This CDR3 has 13 amino acids.

Only one count was recorded for this clone. The chain joins TRBV4-1 to TRBJ2-3, with D perhaps TRBD2 (6 bases). Trimming stripped 1 base from V and 2 bases from J, with 13 bases between. The CDR3 extends over 16 amino acids. Germline CDR1 reads MGHRA; CDR2 reads YSYEKL. The DNA of the CDR3 is TGCGCCAGCAGCCAAGCCTTTTTAGCGGACACAGATACGCAGTATTTT. Residues: CASSQAFLADTDTQYF.

The genes are TRBV2 and TRBJ1-5; no clear D gene. The CDR3 is 14 amino acids. Trimming left V 0 bases short and J 7 bases short, with 10 bases between. Germline V gene sequence: CDR1 SNHLY, CDR2 FYNNEI. The CDR3 protein is CASSEALGEQPQHF. In nucleotides, the CDR3 is TGTGCCAGCAGTGAAGCGCTCGGGGAACAGCCCCAGCATTTT.

The chain is built from TRBV12-3 or TRBV12-4 and TRBJ2-1; D is uncertain. The CDR3 has 13 residues. Trimming pared 6 bases from V and 5 bases from J, leaving 11 bases between. The CDR3 is CASRSGPNNEQFF. In nucleotides, the CDR3 is TGTGCCAGCAGGTCAGGCCCCAACAATGAGCAGTTCTTC.

V and J are TRBV27 and TRBJ2-5, with D unclear. The CDR3 has 13 amino acids. Trimming shortened V by 1 base and J by 4 bases, and 7 bases separated the two germline ends. Germline CDR1 reads MNHEY; CDR2 reads SMNVEV (reference sequence). In DNA, the CDR3 is TGTGCCAGCAGTTTATTTGTCGGAGAGACCCAGTACTTC. Protein: CASSLFVGETQYF.

This clone was recorded only once. The chain employs TRBV19 and TRBJ1-5; tentative D call: TRBD1 (6 bases). There are 16 residues in the CDR3. Trimming left V 1 base short and J 0 bases short, with 10 bases between. Germline-derived CDR1 and CDR2 are LNHDA and SQIVND (reference sequence). The CDR3 reads CASSIAGVNSNQPQHF. The CDR3 nucleotides read TGTGCCAGTAGTATAGCAGGGGTCAATAGCAATCAGCCCCAGCATTTT.

The chain links TRBV9 to TRBJ1-3; D perhaps matches TRBD1 (5 bases). Trimming took 0 bases from V and 3 from J, leaving 7 bases between them. The CDR3 extends over 14 amino acids. CDR1 and CDR2 (germline): SGDLS, YYNGEE. The DNA for the CDR3 is TGTGCCAGCAGCGTAGAGGGGTTTGGAAACACCATATATTTT. Protein sequence: CASSVEGFGNTIYF.

V usage is TRBV24-1 and J usage is TRBJ2-2, with 8 bases lining up with TRBD1. V trimming: 8 bases; J trimming: 6 bases; junction bases outside the gene matches: 10. Germline loops: CDR1 KGHDR, CDR2 SFDVKD. This CDR3 is built from 15 residues. The CDR3, as DNA: TGTGCCACCACCCGATCAGGGGGCGCATCCGGGGAGCTGTTTTTT. This gives the protein CATTRSGGASGELFF.

The V call is TRBV3-1 (or the pseudogene TRBV3-2), the J call TRBJ1-1; D not certain. The V and J ends lost 3 bases and 1 base respectively, with 6 bases between them. The V gene's germline CDR1 is LGHDT and CDR2 YNNKEL (reference sequence). The CDR3 covers 13 residues. CDR3 sequence (DNA): TGTGCCAGCAGCCATACGGGGAACACTGAAGCTTTCTTT. Translating gives CASSHTGNTEAFF.

This chain joins TRBV10-1 and TRBJ2-1, with D maybe TRBD2 (5 bases). Trimming shortened V by 2 bases and J by 5 bases, and 7 bases separated the two germline ends. CDR3 length: 13 amino acids. Germline V gene data show CDR1 as WNHNN and CDR2 as SYGVQD (reference sequence). The CDR3 bases are TGCGCCAGCAGTGAGGGACTCGACAATGAGCAGTTCTTC. This translates into CASSEGLDNEQFF.

This clone was observed a single time. This chain uses TRBV2 with TRBJ2-1; 9 nucleotides match TRBD2. Germline CDR1 is SNHLY and CDR2 is FYNNEI. The CDR3 loop spans 16 amino acids. The J segment lost 6 bases and the V segment lost 2 bases, leaving 8 bases of the junction unmatched. This chain's CDR3 is CASSEILAGGVNEQFF. The CDR3 coding sequence is TGTGCCAGCAGTGAAATCTTGGCGGGGGGGGTCAATGAGCAGTTCTTC.

In DNA, the CDR3 is TGCGCCAGCCAAAAACAGGGGAACACTGAAGCTTTCTTT. This codes for CASQKQGNTEAFF. The chain joins TRBV10-2 to TRBJ1-1; perhaps TRBD1 as D (6 bases). This CDR3 has 13 residues. Germline V gives CDR1 WSHSY, CDR2 SAAADI. Trimming pared 8 bases from V and 1 base from J, leaving 11 bases between.